Presented here are 7 T cell receptor beta chains from one specimen sequenced in a study of CD8 T cells in ankylosing spondylitis. TCRdb re-called the 5' RACE reads with MiXCR, one entry per CDR3 protein. The sample shows about 160,000 distinct CDR3 sequences, 15% to 20% of them seen only once. Sequenced: blood, either unsorted or a sorted T cell fraction (not recorded which). Receptor source: a male donor with ankylosing spondylitis or in good health (not recorded which).

This clonotype was seen ten or more times. The rearrangement uses TRBV20-1 and TRBJ2-1; D is undetermined. Trimming took 2 bases from V and 0 from J, leaving 17 bases between them. CDR3 length equals 17 residues. Looked up from germline, CDR1 is DFQATT and CDR2 is SNEGSKA (reference sequence). CDR3 loop: CSARTQPVPSSYNEQFF. DNA of the CDR3: TGCAGTGCTAGAACGCAGCCGGTCCCGAGCTCCTACAATGAGCAGTTCTTC.

The table lists this clonotype with many counts. The chain combines TRBV5-1 with TRBJ2-3, with D possibly matching TRBD2 (7 bases). CDR1 and CDR2 from the germline V gene are SGHRS and YFSETQ. V lost 4 bases and J 4 bases, leaving 13 bases between the germline ends. CDR3 length: 14 amino acids. The CDR3 region has the DNA TGCGCCAGCAGCAAGGGGGAGGGCCCAGATACGCAGTATTTT. Its protein product is CASSKGEGPDTQYF.

This clonotype was recorded a few times. The J gene is TRBJ2-1, the V gene TRBV4-1; 8 positions agree with TRBD2. In germline, CDR1 is MGHRA, CDR2 YSYEKL. The CDR3 runs to 17 residues. Losses at the gene ends were 3 bases for V and 8 bases for J; bases not matched to a gene: 15. This CDR3 reads CASSQFGIAGRGYEQFF. The DNA of the CDR3 is TGCGCCAGCAGCCAGTTTGGAATAGCGGGAAGGGGGTATGAGCAGTTCTTC.

Many counts were recorded for this clonotype. This rearrangement joins TRBV20-1 to TRBJ2-2, with D hard to call. V was shortened by 6 bases and J by 4 bases, with 18 bases between the two germline ends. Looked up from germline, CDR1 is DFQATT and CDR2 is SNEGSKA (reference sequence). The CDR3 has 15 amino acids. CDR3 residues: CSAGRGWQATGELFF. The CDR3 coding sequence is TGCAGTGCCGGAAGAGGTTGGCAGGCCACCGGGGAGCTGTTTTTT.

The rearrangement uses TRBV5-5 and TRBJ1-3, with TRBD1 matching 7 bases. V gave up 4 bases and J gave up 2 bases; unmatched junction bases: 6. The germline gives CDR1 SGHKS, CDR2 YYEKEE (reference sequence). The CDR3 contains 15 residues. CDR3 bases: TGTGCCAGCAGCGTAATGACAGGGCCTGGAAACACCATATATTTT. Its protein is CASSVMTGPGNTIYF.

The chain uses TRBV5-1 and TRBJ2-1, with TRBD2 matching over 13 bases. Germline CDR1 reads SGHRS; CDR2 reads YFSETQ. There are 17 residues in the CDR3. The V segment lost 0 bases and the J segment 8 bases; nucleotides outside the gene matches: 8. CDR3 in amino acids: CASSLAGGTSGNDEQFF. In DNA, the CDR3 is TGCGCCAGCAGCTTGGCCGGGGGGACTAGCGGGAATGATGAGCAGTTCTTC.

At least ten counts were recorded for this clonotype. The chain uses TRBV5-1 and TRBJ2-7; D is unclear. The V and J ends lost 0 bases and 2 bases respectively, with 9 bases between them. Looked up from germline, CDR1 is SGHRS and CDR2 is YFSETQ. The CDR3 is 14 amino acids. CDR3 residues: CASSLGVGTYEQYF. The CDR3 region has the DNA TGCGCCAGCAGCTTGGGGGTCGGCACCTACGAGCAGTACTTC.